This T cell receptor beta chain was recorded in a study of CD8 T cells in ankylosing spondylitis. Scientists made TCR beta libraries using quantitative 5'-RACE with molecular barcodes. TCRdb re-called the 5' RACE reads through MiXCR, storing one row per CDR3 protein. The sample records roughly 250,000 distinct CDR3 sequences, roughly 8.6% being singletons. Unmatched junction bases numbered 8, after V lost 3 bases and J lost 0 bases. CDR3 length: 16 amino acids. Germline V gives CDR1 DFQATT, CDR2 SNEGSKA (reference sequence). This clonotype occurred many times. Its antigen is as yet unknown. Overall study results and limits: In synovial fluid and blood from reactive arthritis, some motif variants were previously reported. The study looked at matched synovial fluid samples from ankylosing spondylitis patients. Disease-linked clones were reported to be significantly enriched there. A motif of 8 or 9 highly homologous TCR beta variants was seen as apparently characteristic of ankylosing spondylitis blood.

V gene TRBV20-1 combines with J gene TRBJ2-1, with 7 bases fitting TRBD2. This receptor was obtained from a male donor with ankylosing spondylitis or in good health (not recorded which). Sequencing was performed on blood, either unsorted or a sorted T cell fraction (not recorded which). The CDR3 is CSARARGGLSYNEQFF. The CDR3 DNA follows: TGCAGTGCTAGGGCCCGCGGGGGACTCTCCTACAATGAGCAGTTCTTC.